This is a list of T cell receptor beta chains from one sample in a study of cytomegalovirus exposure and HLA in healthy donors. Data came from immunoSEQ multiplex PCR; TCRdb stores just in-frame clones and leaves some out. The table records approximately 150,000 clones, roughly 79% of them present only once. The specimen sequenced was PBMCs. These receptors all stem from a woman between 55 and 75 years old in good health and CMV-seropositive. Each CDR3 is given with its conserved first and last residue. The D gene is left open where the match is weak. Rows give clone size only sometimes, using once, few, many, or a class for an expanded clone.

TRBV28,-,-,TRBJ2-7,CASTTLSYEQYF,TGTGCCAGTACCACCCTTAGCTACGAGCAGTACTTC
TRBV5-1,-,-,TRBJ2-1,CASSLVQNEQFF,TGCGCCAGCAGCTTGGTCCAGAATGAGCAGTTCTTC
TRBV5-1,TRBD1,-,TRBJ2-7,CASSHGQEYEQYF,TGCGCCAGCAGCCACGGACAGGAGTACGAGCAGTACTTC
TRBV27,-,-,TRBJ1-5,CASSLSGAGNQPQHF,TGTGCCAGCAGTTTGTCAGGGGCAGGGAATCAGCCCCAGCATTTT
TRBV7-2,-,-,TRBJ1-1,CASSLAQANTEAFF,TGTGCCAGCAGCTTAGCACAGGCGAACACTGAAGCTTTCTTT
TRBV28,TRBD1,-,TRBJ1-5,CASSLLDGEGAKPQHF,TGTGCCAGCAGTTTATTGGACGGAGAGGGGGCAAAACCCCAGCATTTT
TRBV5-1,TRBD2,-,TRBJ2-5,CASSLGGRSEETQYF,TGCGCCAGCAGTTTGGGCGGGAGGTCGGAAGAGACCCAGTACTTC
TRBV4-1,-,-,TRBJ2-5,CASSQDDSLETQYF,TGCGCCAGCAGCCAAGATGACAGTCTGGAGACCCAGTACTTC
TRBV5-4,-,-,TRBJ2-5,CASSSGTFQETQYF,TGTGCCAGCAGCTCCGGGACTTTCCAAGAGACCCAGTACTTC
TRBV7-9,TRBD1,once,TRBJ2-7,CASRQNSGTGGGEQYF,TGTGCCAGCAGACAAAATTCCGGGACAGGGGGCGGCGAGCAGTACTTC
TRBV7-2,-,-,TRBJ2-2,CASSSGRGGAGGELFF,TGTGCCAGCAGCTCCGGCCGAGGGGGGGCAGGGGGGGAGCTGTTTTTT
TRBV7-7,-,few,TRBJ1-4,CASSLRAGGGEKLFF,TGTGCTAGCAGCCTCCGGGCCGGCGGAGGTGAAAAACTGTTTTTT
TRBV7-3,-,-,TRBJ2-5,CASSLSVQSKETQYF,TGTGCCAGCAGCTTAAGTGTACAGTCCAAAGAGACCCAGTACTTC
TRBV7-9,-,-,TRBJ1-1,CASIPWGAGTEAFF,TGTGCCAGCATCCCATGGGGCGCCGGTACTGAAGCTTTCTTT
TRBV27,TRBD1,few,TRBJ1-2,CASSHLPGQGHYGYTF,TGTGCCAGCAGTCACCTACCCGGACAGGGGCACTATGGCTACACCTTC
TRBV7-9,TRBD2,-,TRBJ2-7,CASSHGLASYEQYF,TGTGCCAGCAGCCACGGACTAGCCTCCTACGAGCAGTACTTC
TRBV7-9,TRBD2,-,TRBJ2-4,CASSLGGLENIQYF,TGTGCCAGCAGCTTAGGGGGACTAGAAAACATTCAGTACTTC
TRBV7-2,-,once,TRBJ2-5,CASILGWGVGETQYF,TGTGCCAGCATCCTCGGATGGGGAGTTGGAGAGACCCAGTACTTC
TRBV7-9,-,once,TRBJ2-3,CASSLDRTDTQYF,TGTGCCAGCAGCCTCGACAGGACAGATACGCAGTATTTT
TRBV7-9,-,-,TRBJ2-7,CASSLQTGPYEQYF,TGTGCCAGCAGCTTACAGACAGGTCCCTACGAGCAGTACTTC
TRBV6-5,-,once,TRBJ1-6,CASSYSGSLNNSPLHF,TGTGCCAGCAGTTACTCAGGGAGTTTGAATAATTCACCCCTCCACTTT
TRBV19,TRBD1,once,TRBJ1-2,CASSTSSLDRNYGYTF,TGTGCCAGTAGTACCTCTTCCTTGGACAGGAACTATGGCTACACCTTC
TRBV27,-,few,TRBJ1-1,CASSLLVNTEAFF,TGTGCCAGCAGTTTATTAGTGAACACTGAAGCTTTCTTT
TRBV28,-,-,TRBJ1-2,CATQAYGYTF,TGTGCCACGCAGGCCTATGGCTACACCTTC
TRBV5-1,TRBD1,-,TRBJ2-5,CASSPGTEETQYF,TGCGCCAGCAGCCCCGGGACAGAGGAGACCCAGTACTTC
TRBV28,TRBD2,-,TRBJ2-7,CASSLGTSGRYEQYF,TGTGCCAGCAGCTTAGGGACTAGCGGGAGGTACGAGCAGTACTTC
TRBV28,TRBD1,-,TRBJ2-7,CASSLRTGFYEQYF,TGTGCCAGCAGTTTACGGACAGGGTTCTACGAGCAGTACTTC
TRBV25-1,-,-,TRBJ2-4,CASSRYRNIQYF,TGTGCCAGCAGCCGATACAGGAACATTCAGTACTTC
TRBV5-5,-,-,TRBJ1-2,CASSPGAVYSGYTF,TGTGCCAGCAGCCCAGGGGCAGTTTATTCTGGCTACACCTTC
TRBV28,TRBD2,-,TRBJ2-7,CASSPYSGSPSYEQYF,TGTGCCAGCAGTCCCTATAGCGGGAGCCCCTCCTACGAGCAGTACTTC
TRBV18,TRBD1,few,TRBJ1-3,CASSQDSDRGNTIYF,TGTGCCAGCTCACAAGACTCGGACAGGGGAAACACCATATATTTT
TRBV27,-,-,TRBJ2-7,CASSSQPHTDEQYF,TGTGCCAGCAGTTCCCAACCCCACACCGACGAGCAGTACTTC
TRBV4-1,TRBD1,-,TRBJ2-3,CASSRRTGSRRTDTQYF,TGCGCCAGCAGCCGACGGACAGGGTCGAGGAGAACAGATACGCAGTATTTT
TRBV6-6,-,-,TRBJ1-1,CASSSGGGRTEAFF,TGTGCCAGCAGTTCCGGGGGGGGGCGGACTGAAGCTTTCTTT
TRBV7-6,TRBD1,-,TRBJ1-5,CASSLSGGQPQHF,TGTGCCAGCAGCCTCTCAGGGGGCCAGCCCCAGCATTTT
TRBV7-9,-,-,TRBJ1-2,CASSTSTGDGYTF,TGTGCCAGCAGCACATCGACAGGAGATGGCTACACCTTC
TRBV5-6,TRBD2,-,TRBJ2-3,CASSPKAGSPDTQYF,TGTGCCAGCAGCCCTAAAGCGGGATCCCCAGATACGCAGTATTTT
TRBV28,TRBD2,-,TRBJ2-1,CASSPGTSGSEQFF,TGTGCCAGCAGTCCGGGGACTAGCGGAAGTGAGCAGTTCTTC
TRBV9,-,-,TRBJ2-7,CASSVAAGYEQYF,TGTGCCAGCAGCGTAGCGGCAGGATACGAGCAGTACTTC
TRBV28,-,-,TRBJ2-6,CASSLLAVSGANVLTF,TGTGCCAGCAGTCTCTTGGCCGTCTCTGGGGCCAACGTCCTGACTTTC
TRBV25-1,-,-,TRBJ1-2,CASSGPRFGYTF,TGTGCCAGCAGTGGTCCGCGGTTTGGCTACACCTTC
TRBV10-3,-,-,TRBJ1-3,CAISEAASGNTIYF,TGTGCCATCAGTGAGGCGGCCTCTGGAAACACCATATATTTT
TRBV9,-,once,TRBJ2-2,CASSVATVTGELFF,TGTGCCAGCAGCGTAGCTACGGTCACCGGGGAGCTGTTTTTT
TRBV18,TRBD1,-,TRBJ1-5,CASSPPGGSNQPQHF,TGTGCCAGCTCACCTCCAGGGGGGAGCAATCAGCCCCAGCATTTT
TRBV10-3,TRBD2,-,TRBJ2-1,CAIRTDSGRANEQFF,TGTGCCATCAGAACTGATAGCGGGAGAGCCAATGAGCAGTTCTTC
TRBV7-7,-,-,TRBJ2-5,CASSITLAVQETQYF,TGTGCTAGCAGCATCACTTTGGCGGTCCAAGAGACCCAGTACTTC
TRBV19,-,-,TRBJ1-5,CASSISPQVNQPQHF,TGTGCCAGTAGTATATCCCCGCAGGTCAATCAGCCCCAGCATTTT
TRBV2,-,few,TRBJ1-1,CASRGVRGRVEAFF,TGTGCCAGCAGGGGGGTGCGGGGGCGGGTTGAAGCTTTCTTT
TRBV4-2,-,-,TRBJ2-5,CASSPRGKEETQYF,TGTGCCAGCAGCCCCCGGGGGAAGGAGGAGACCCAGTACTTC
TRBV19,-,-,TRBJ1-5,CASSSGWRGNQPQHF,TGTGCCAGTAGTTCGGGGTGGCGAGGCAATCAGCCCCAGCATTTT